The rows below give T cell receptor beta chains drawn from one sample of a study of blood T cell dynamics during melanoma immunotherapy. Sequenced by immunoSEQ multiplex PCR; TCRdb stores in-frame clones only, minus some. The sample lists approximately 15,000 clones; 86% were seen once. Specimen: blood, collected from a patient treated with checkpoint blockade. The receptors stem from a human donor with melanoma. Both conserved end residues are part of each CDR3. The D gene is left open where the match is weak. Clone size is stated in some rows and not others, as once, few, many or a class when expanded.

TGCGCCAGCAGCTTAGGGACATTTGGCTCACCCCTCCACTTT,CASSLGTFGSPLHF,NA,NA,TRBJ1-6,TRBV5-1
TGTGCCAGCAGTTTATCGACTAGCGGGAGGGGCACAGATACGCAGTATTTT,CASSLSTSGRGTDTQYF,TRBD2,NA,TRBJ2-3,TRBV27
TGTGCCAGCAGTTGGGACCGGACTAGCGGGAGGACCCAGTACTTC,CASSWDRTSGRTQYF,TRBD2,NA,TRBJ2-5,TRBV27
TGTGCCAGCAGCTTGGCCGGTGGGACCGGGGAGCTGTTTTTT,CASSLAGGTGELFF,NA,NA,TRBJ2-2,TRBV5-6
TGTGCCTGGAGTGTGCGGGCGGGGTCCTACGAGCAGTACTTC,CAWSVRAGSYEQYF,NA,NA,TRBJ2-7,TRBV30
TGTGCCAGCAGCCCTCCGGGACTAGCGGGGTCAGATACGCAGTATTTT,CASSPPGLAGSDTQYF,TRBD2,NA,TRBJ2-3,TRBV7-9
TGTGCCAGCAGTGCCTCACCGGACAGGGACGAGTTGAACACCGGGGAGCTGTTTTTT,CASSASPDRDELNTGELFF,TRBD1,few,TRBJ2-2,TRBV6-1
TGTGCCAGCAGCCCATGGGACGGTACCTACGAGCAGTACTTC,CASSPWDGTYEQYF,NA,NA,TRBJ2-7,TRBV9
TGCGCCAGCAGCCAAGATCCCCAGGCGCGTGAGCAGTTCTTC,CASSQDPQAREQFF,NA,NA,TRBJ2-1,TRBV4-3
TGTGCCAGCAGCTTCCAACCCTTCAGGGGTAGAACCCACGAGCAGTACTTC,CASSFQPFRGRTHEQYF,NA,NA,TRBJ2-7,TRBV7-9
TGTGCTAGCAGCTTAAACGTTGGAAACACCATATATTTT,CASSLNVGNTIYF,NA,few,TRBJ1-3,TRBV7-7
TGTGCCAGCAGTGCACAGGGAATTAGCTCCTACGAGCAGTACTTC,CASSAQGISSYEQYF,NA,NA,TRBJ2-7,TRBV28
TGTGCCAGCAGCTTCGTAGACAGAGGAAACACCATATATTTT,CASSFVDRGNTIYF,NA,once,TRBJ1-3,TRBV7-9
TGTGCCAGCAGACAGGGAAGCGATCAGCCCCAGCATTTT,CASRQGSDQPQHF,NA,NA,TRBJ1-5,TRBV2
TGTGCCAGTAGTATTTCGGGACTCCAAGAGACCCAGTACTTC,CASSISGLQETQYF,NA,NA,TRBJ2-5,TRBV19
TGTGCCTCCACCCCAGGGTCGGCCTACGAGCAGTACTTC,CASTPGSAYEQYF,NA,NA,TRBJ2-7,TRBV30
TGTGCCAGCTCACCGGCAAAGGACTATGGCTACACCTTC,CASSPAKDYGYTF,NA,NA,TRBJ1-2,TRBV18
TGCGCCAGCAGTCCCCGGGGTGTCAGCTCTGGGGCCAACGTCCTGACTTTC,CASSPRGVSSGANVLTF,NA,NA,TRBJ2-6,TRBV10-1
TGCGCCAGCAGCCAAGATGCCAGGGCGAGCACAGATACGCAGTATTTT,CASSQDARASTDTQYF,NA,NA,TRBJ2-3,TRBV4-3
TGTGCCAGTAGTAAGCCCCTGGGGGAAGATACGCAGTATTTT,CASSKPLGEDTQYF,NA,NA,TRBJ2-3,TRBV19
TGTGCCAGCAATCAGGTCAAGAATGAGCAGTTCTTC,CASNQVKNEQFF,NA,NA,TRBJ2-1,TRBV28
TGTGCCAGCAGCTTAGGCCCCGGGACACCGTCTGGGGCCAACGTCCTGACTTTC,CASSLGPGTPSGANVLTF,NA,NA,TRBJ2-6,TRBV7-3
TGTGCCAGCAGTATCCTCGGAGATAAGCAGTACTTC,CASSILGDKQYF,NA,NA,TRBJ2-5,TRBV27
TGTGCCTGGAGTATCTCAGGGGGGCTTACGAACTATGGCTACACCTTC,CAWSISGGLTNYGYTF,TRBD1,NA,TRBJ1-2,TRBV30
TGCAGCGTTGAAAGGCTAACCCGCCAAGAGACCCAGTACTTC,CSVERLTRQETQYF,NA,NA,TRBJ2-5,TRBV29-1
TGTGCCAGCAGTGCGACACATCTCTCAGCTTTCTTT,CASSATHLSAFF,NA,medium-sized,TRBJ1-1,TRBV2
TGTGCTAGTGGTTTGGTAACCCTACAGGGAGCGGGAGGAAGCACAGATACGCAGTATTTT,CASGLVTLQGAGGSTDTQYF,TRBD2,NA,TRBJ2-3,TRBV12-5
TGTGCCAGCAGTTTCCGCTATTCCCTCAGATCTGGGGCCAACGTCCTGACTTTC,CASSFRYSLRSGANVLTF,NA,NA,TRBJ2-6,TRBV27
TGTGCCAGCAGGAATAGAGCGGGAGTGGAAGGGGAGCTGTTTTTT,CASRNRAGVEGELFF,TRBD2,few,TRBJ2-2,TRBV7-3
TGTGCCAGCGTCCCCCGAAACGAAAACATTCAGTACTTC,CASVPRNENIQYF,NA,NA,TRBJ2-4,TRBV7-2
TGTGCCAGCAGCGTAGTTCAGGGGTGGGGCTACACCTTC,CASSVVQGWGYTF,NA,NA,TRBJ1-2,TRBV9
TGTGCCGGACCCCATGAGAGTAACTATGGCTACACCTTC,CAGPHESNYGYTF,NA,NA,TRBJ1-2,TRBV30
TGCGCCAGCAGCCTCCCAGAGAGGGCATACGAGCAGTACTTC,CASSLPERAYEQYF,NA,once,TRBJ2-7,TRBV5-1
TGTGCCAGCTCACCACAGACAGGGGGCCTCACCGGGGAGCTGTTTTTT,CASSPQTGGLTGELFF,TRBD1,NA,TRBJ2-2,TRBV18
TGTGCCAGCTCACCGGACAGGATGTCTTATCAGCCCCAGCATTTT,CASSPDRMSYQPQHF,TRBD1,NA,TRBJ1-5,TRBV18
TGTGCCAGCAGTTTTCTACAGGGGGTCCGTTTAGGGGAGCTGTTTTTT,CASSFLQGVRLGELFF,TRBD1,NA,TRBJ2-2,TRBV27
TGTGCCAGCAGTTACAGGGCAACTAATGAAAAACTGTTTTTT,CASSYRATNEKLFF,NA,NA,TRBJ1-4,TRBV6-6
TGTGCCAGCAGCCCCCCGGACGGGCAGGCACCCCTCCACTTT,CASSPPDGQAPLHF,NA,NA,TRBJ1-6,TRBV9
TGTGCCAGCAGTTCGAACACTGAAGCTTTCTTT,CASSSNTEAFF,NA,NA,TRBJ1-1,TRBV6-5
TGTACCAGCAGTCCCCCCGGGTGGGGGCCCTACAATGAGCAGTTCTTC,CTSSPPGWGPYNEQFF,NA,NA,TRBJ2-1,TRBV27
TGTGCCAGCGGGACTAGCGGGAGTTCTGGCGAGCAGTACTTC,CASGTSGSSGEQYF,TRBD2,once,TRBJ2-7,TRBV6-1
TGTGCCAGCAGTCCCGGGACTAGCGGGAGAAGGCAATCCTACAATGAGCAGTTCTTC,CASSPGTSGRRQSYNEQFF,TRBD2,NA,TRBJ2-1,TRBV2
TGTGCCAGCAGGTTGGAGACCCAGTACTTC,CASRLETQYF,NA,NA,TRBJ2-5,TRBV28
TGTGCCAGCAGTAACAGGACTTACGAGCAGTACTTC,CASSNRTYEQYF,NA,NA,TRBJ2-7,TRBV7-9
TGTGCCAGCAGTTACCAAGGATACTCTGGGGCCAACGTCCTGACTTTC,CASSYQGYSGANVLTF,NA,NA,TRBJ2-6,TRBV6-5
TGCAGTCCTCAGGCAGGTGAAAAACTGTTTTTT,CSPQAGEKLFF,NA,NA,TRBJ1-4,TRBV20-1
TGTGCCAGCAGCCGATTAGCGGACGTATCCTACGAGCAGTACTTC,CASSRLADVSYEQYF,NA,NA,TRBJ2-7,TRBV13
TGTGCCAGCAGCTCAAAACGTACACCGAGACTCCAAGAGACCCAGTACTTC,CASSSKRTPRLQETQYF,NA,NA,TRBJ2-5,TRBV13
TGTGCTAGTGGTTTGGCGGCTAATGGTGAGCAGTTCTTC,CASGLAANGEQFF,NA,NA,TRBJ2-1,TRBV12-5
TGTGCCAGTAGTACCCTCGGGACAGGGGGCTATGGCTACACCTTC,CASSTLGTGGYGYTF,TRBD1,NA,TRBJ1-2,TRBV19
TGTGCCAGCAGCTTAATGGACAGCAGGAATGAGCAGTTCTTC,CASSLMDSRNEQFF,NA,NA,TRBJ2-1,TRBV7-8
TGTGCCAGCAGAAGGTACACTGAAGCTTTCTTT,CASRRYTEAFF,NA,NA,TRBJ1-1,TRBV28
TGTGCCAGCAGTTTATTAGTTGGGGGAAGCTCCTATAATTCACCCCTCCACTTT,CASSLLVGGSSYNSPLHF,NA,NA,TRBJ1-6,TRBV27
TGTGCCAGCAGCGGTCGGACAGAACATTCACCCCTCCACTTT,CASSGRTEHSPLHF,NA,NA,TRBJ1-6,TRBV28